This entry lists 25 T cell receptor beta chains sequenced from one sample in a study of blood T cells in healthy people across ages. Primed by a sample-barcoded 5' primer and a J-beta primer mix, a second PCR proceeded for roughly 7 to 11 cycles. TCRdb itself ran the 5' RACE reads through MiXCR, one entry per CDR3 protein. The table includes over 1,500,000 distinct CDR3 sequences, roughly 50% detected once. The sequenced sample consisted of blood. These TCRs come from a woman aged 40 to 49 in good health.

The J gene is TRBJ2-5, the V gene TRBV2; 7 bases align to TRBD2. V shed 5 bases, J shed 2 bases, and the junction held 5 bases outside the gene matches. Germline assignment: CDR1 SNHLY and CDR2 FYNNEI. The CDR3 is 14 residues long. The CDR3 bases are TGTGCCAGCAGTCGAGCGGGGAAGCAAGAGACCCAGTACTTC. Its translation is CASSRAGKQETQYF.

The CDR3 nucleotides read TGTGCCAGCACCATCGCGGGGAACACTGAAGCTTTCTTT. Its translation is CASTIAGNTEAFF. The rearrangement uses TRBV7-2 and TRBJ1-1; no clear D. CDR3 size: 13 residues. The V gene lost 7 bases and the J gene lost 1 base, with 10 bases spanning the gap. Germline CDR1 reads SGHTA; CDR2 reads FQGNSA.

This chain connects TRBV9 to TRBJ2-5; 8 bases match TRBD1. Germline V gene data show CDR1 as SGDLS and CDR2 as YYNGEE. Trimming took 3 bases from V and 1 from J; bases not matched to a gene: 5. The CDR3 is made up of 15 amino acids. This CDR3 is CASSAQGTGQETQYF. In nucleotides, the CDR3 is TGTGCCAGCAGCGCTCAGGGGACAGGCCAAGAGACCCAGTACTTC.

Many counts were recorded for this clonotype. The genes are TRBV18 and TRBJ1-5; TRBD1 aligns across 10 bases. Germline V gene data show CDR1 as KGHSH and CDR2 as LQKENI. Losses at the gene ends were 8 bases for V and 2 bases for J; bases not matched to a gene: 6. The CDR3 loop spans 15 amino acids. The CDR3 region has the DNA TGTGCCAGCAGTCCCGGGACAGGGGGCAATCAGCCCCAGCATTTT. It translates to CASSPGTGGNQPQHF.

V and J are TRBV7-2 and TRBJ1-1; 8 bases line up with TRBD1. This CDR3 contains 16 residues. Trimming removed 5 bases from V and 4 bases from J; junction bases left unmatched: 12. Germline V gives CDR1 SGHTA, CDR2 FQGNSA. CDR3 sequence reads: CASSPRTGTGGTEAFF. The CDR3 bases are TGTGCCAGCAGCCCTCGGACAGGGACGGGCGGCACTGAAGCTTTCTTT.

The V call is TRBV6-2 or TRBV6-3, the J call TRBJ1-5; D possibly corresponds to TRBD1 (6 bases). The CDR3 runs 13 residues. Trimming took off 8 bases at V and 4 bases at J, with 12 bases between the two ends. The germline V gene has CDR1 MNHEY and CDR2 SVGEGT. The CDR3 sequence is CASARGLNQPQHF. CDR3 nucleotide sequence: TGTGCCAGCGCCAGGGGCCTTAATCAGCCCCAGCATTTT.

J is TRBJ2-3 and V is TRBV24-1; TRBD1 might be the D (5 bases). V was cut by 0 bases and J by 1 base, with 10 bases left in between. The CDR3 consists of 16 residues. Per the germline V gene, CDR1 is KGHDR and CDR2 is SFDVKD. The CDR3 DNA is TGTGCCACCAGTGATTTGAGGGGCGCGGGCACAGATACGCAGTATTTT. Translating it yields CATSDLRGAGTDTQYF.

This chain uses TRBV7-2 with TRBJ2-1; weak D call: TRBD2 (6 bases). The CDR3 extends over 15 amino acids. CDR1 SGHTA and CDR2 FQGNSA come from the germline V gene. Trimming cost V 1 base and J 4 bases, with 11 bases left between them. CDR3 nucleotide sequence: TGTGCCAGCAGCTTAGAGGTTAGCGGATACAATGAGCAGTTCTTC. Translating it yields CASSLEVSGYNEQFF.

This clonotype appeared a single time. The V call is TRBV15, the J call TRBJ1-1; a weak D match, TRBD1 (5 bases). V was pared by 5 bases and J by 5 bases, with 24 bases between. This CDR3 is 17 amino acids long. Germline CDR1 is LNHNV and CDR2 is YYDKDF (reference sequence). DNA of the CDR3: TGTGCCACCAGCGAACTAAGGAGGGGCCCCGGAGAAACTGAAGCTTTCTTT. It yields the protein CATSELRRGPGETEAFF.

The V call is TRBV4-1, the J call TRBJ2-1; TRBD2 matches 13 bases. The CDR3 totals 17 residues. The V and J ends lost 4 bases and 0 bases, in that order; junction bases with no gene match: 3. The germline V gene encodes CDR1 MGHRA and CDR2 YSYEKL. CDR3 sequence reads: CASSPWTSGSSYNEQFF. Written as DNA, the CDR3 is TGCGCCAGCAGCCCCTGGACTAGCGGGAGCTCCTACAATGAGCAGTTCTTC.

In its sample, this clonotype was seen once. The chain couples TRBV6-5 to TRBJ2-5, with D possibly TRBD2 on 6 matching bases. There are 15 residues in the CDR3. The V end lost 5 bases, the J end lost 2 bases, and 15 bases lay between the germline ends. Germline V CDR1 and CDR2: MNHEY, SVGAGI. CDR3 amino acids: CASSQGWGEQETQYF. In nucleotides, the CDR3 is TGTGCCAGCAGTCAGGGATGGGGGGAACAAGAGACCCAGTACTTC.

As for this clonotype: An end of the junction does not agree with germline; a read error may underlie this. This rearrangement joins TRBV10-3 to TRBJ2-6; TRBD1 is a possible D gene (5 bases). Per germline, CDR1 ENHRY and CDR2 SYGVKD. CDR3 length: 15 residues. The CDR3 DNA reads TGTGCCATCAGGGGCCTCCTCTCTGGGGCCAACATCCTGACTTTC. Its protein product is CAIRGLLSGANILTF.

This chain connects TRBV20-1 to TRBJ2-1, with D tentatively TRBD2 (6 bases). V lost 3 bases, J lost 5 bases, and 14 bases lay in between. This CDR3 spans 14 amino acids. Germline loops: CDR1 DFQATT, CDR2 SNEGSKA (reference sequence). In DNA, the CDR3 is TGCAGTGCTAGGGCGGTACTAGCCAACAATGAGCAGTTCTTC. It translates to CSARAVLANNEQFF.

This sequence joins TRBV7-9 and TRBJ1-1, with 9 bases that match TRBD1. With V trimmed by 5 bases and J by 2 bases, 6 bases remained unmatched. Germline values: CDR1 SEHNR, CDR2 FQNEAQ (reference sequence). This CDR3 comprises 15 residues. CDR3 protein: CASSPLQGANTEAFF. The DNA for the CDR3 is TGTGCCAGCAGCCCGTTACAGGGGGCAAACACTGAAGCTTTCTTT.

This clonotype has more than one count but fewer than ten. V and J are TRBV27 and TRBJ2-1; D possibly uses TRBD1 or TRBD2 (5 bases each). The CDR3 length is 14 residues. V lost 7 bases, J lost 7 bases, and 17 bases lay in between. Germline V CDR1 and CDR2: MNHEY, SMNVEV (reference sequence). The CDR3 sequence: CASTLGVPGNEQFF. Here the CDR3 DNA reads TGTGCCAGCACCCTGGGGGTTCCGGGGAATGAGCAGTTCTTC.

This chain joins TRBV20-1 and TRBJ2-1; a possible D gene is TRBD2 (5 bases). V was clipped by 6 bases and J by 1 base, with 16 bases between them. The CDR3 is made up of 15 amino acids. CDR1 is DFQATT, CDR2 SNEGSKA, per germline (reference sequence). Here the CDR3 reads CSAEGLALSYNEQFF. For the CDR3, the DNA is TGCAGTGCGGAAGGACTGGCCCTATCCTACAATGAGCAGTTCTTC.

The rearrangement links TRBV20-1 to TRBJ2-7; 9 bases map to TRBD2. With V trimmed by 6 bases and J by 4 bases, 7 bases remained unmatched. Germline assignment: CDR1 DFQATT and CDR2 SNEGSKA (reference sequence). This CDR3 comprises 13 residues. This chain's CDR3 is CSANIAGVYEQYF. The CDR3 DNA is TGCAGTGCCAATATAGCGGGGGTATACGAGCAGTACTTC.

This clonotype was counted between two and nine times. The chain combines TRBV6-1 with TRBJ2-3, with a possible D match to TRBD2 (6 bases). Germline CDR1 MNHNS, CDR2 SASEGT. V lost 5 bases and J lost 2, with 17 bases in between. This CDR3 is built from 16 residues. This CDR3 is CASSIPGLHNTDTQYF. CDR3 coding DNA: TGTGCCAGCAGTATCCCGGGACTGCATAACACAGATACGCAGTATTTT.

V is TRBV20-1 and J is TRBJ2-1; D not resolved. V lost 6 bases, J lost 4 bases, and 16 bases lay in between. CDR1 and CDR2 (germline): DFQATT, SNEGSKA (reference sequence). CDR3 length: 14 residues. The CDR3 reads CSAPRSPGYNEQFF. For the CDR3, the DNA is TGCAGTGCCCCCCGGAGCCCCGGGTACAATGAGCAGTTCTTC.

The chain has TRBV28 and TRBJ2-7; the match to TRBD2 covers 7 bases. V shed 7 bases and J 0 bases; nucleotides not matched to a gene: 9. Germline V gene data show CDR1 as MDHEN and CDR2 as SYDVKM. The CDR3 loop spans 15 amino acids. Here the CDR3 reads CASTPMREGSYEQYF. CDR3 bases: TGTGCCAGCACCCCTATGAGGGAGGGCTCCTACGAGCAGTACTTC.

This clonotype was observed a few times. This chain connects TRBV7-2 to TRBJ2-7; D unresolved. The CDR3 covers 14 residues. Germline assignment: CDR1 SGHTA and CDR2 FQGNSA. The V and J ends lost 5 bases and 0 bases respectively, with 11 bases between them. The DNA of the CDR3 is TGTGCCAGCAGCATTGCCCATTCCTCCTACGAGCAGTACTTC. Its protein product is CASSIAHSSYEQYF.

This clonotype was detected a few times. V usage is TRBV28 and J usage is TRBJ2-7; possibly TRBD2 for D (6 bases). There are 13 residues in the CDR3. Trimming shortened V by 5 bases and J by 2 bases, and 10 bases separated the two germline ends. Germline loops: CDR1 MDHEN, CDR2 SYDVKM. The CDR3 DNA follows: TGTGCCAGCAGTCCGGGGGAAGCCTACGAGCAGTACTTC. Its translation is CASSPGEAYEQYF.

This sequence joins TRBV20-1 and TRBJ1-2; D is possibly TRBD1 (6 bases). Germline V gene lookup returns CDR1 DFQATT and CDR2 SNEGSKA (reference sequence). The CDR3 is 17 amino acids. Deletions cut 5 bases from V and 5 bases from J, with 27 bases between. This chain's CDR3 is CSAPTGAGRPGSYGYTF. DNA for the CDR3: TGCAGTGCTCCTACGGGGGCGGGGAGGCCCGGCTCGTATGGCTACACCTTC.

The CDR3 is CASRQALDTGELFF. The CDR3 DNA follows: TGTGCCAGTAGACAGGCTCTGGACACCGGGGAGCTGTTTTTT. V usage is TRBV6-2 or TRBV6-3 and J usage is TRBJ2-2, with a possible D match to TRBD1 (6 bases). CDR3 size: 14 residues. Germline V lookup: CDR1 MNHEY, CDR2 SVGEGT. V lost 9 bases and J lost 3, with 14 bases in between.

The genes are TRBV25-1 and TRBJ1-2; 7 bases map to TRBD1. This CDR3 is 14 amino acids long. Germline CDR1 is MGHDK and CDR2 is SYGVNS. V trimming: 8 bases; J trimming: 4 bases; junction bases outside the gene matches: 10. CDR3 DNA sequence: TGTGCCAGCTCCGAAAGCCGGGACAGCTATGGCTACACCTTC. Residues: CASSESRDSYGYTF.